The clone carrying this T cell receptor (beta chain) was observed once. PCR was performed a second time for about 6 to 12 cycles using a sample-barcoded 5' primer and a J-beta primer mix. TCRdb analysed the 5' RACE reads with MiXCR anew, one entry per CDR3 protein. The table has approximately 700,000 distinct CDR3 sequences, less than 40% seen once. This sample was included in a study of blood T cells in healthy people across ages. Sample donors were healthy Caucasian individuals that came from Russia, aged about 6 to 100. Trimming cost V 6 bases and J 8 bases; bases outside gene matches: 3. This CDR3 spans 13 amino acids. CDR1 is LNHNV, CDR2 YYDKDF, per germline (reference sequence).

The TCR comes from a woman of 80 years or more in good health. V gene TRBV15 combines with J gene TRBJ1-4; 10 bases line up with TRBD1. Sequencing input: blood. The CDR3: CATRGTGVEKLFF. Written as DNA, the CDR3 is TGTGCCACCAGAGGGACAGGGGTCGAAAAACTGTTTTTT.